A selection of T cell receptor beta chains follows, all from one sample in a study of neurological immune-mediated disorders. In TCRdb, the 5' RACE reads were re-called with MiXCR into one record per CDR3 protein. The sample has about 74,000 distinct CDR3 sequences, 5.2% seen once. Sequenced: PBMCs. The receptors stem from a man between 18 and 35 years old with multiple sclerosis. The CDR3 runs from the conserved cysteine through the conserved F or W. The D gene is left open where the match is weak. Rows may omit the clone size; those that give it use once, few, many or a size class.

TGTGCCAGCAGTTTCCAGGGGGGAGAGGTGAAGACCCAGTACTTC CASSFQGGEVKTQYF TRBJ2-5 TRBV28 many .
TGTGCCAGCAGCAGCGGGAAAGCGTGGTTAGAAGAGACCCAGTACTTC CASSSGKAWLEETQYF TRBJ2-5 TRBV27 many TRBD2
TGTGCCAGCTCAGGCCCGGGACAGGGAACAGATACGCAGTATTTT CASSGPGQGTDTQYF TRBJ2-3 TRBV18 . TRBD1
TGCGCCAGCAGCCAAGAACTCGGGCAGGGCCTTTTCTATGGCTACACCTTC CASSQELGQGLFYGYTF TRBJ1-2 TRBV4-1 . .
TGTGCCAGCAGACGTCCTGACACCATATATTTT CASRRPDTIYF TRBJ1-3 TRBV12-3/TRBV12-4 many .
TGCAGTGCTATACCCCAATGGACAGGGTCAGGGTGGAATCAGCCCCAGCATTTT CSAIPQWTGSGWNQPQHF TRBJ1-5 TRBV20-1 many TRBD1
TGTGCCAGCAGCGTAGAATCTAGAACTGACGTCGAGCAGTACTTC CASSVESRTDVEQYF TRBJ2-7 TRBV9 few .
TGTGCCAGCAGCCCCGGCGCTAATGAAAAACTGTTTTTT CASSPGANEKLFF TRBJ1-4 TRBV5-6 many .
TGTGCCAGCAGCCAAGCCGCGACAATCATGTGGGAGACCCAGTACTTC CASSQAATIMWETQYF TRBJ2-5 TRBV3-1 many .
TGCAGCGTTGAAGACGGGACTCTGAGGAGCTCCTACAATGAGCAGTTCTTC CSVEDGTLRSSYNEQFF TRBJ2-1 TRBV29-1 . .
TGTGCCAGCAGCCGTATTGTTGATACGCAGTATTTT CASSRIVDTQYF TRBJ2-3 TRBV5-8 many .
TGCGCCAGCAGCTTCTTCTCGACAGATGGGGCTAATTCACCCCTCCACTTT CASSFFSTDGANSPLHF TRBJ1-6 TRBV5-1 many .
TGCGCCAGCAGCCCTACATCAACATTGCCATACATCCTCCACTTT CASSPTSTLPYILHF TRBJ1-6 TRBV5-1 many .
TGTGCCAGCAGTTACTCGAGCCCTGAGCCCCAGAATTTT CASSYSSPEPQNF TRBJ1-5 TRBV6-6 . .
TGTGCCAGCAGCTCTCCATTGCATAATTCACCCCTCAACTTT CASSSPLHNSPLNF TRBJ1-6 TRBV7-3 few .
TGTGCCAGCAGCTTAGCGCTTGGAAGGGTTTACAATGAGCAGTTCTTC CASSLALGRVYNEQFF TRBJ2-1 TRBV7-2 many .
TGTGCCAGCAACATCCGGGACAGGGTCCAGGACGAGAACACCGGGGAGCTGTTTTTT CASNIRDRVQDENTGELFF TRBJ2-2 TRBV9 many TRBD1
TGCGCCAGCAGCTTCGGTGGGGGGGAGGAGGAGCAGTTCTTC CASSFGGGEEEQFF TRBJ2-1 TRBV5-1 many TRBD2
TGCGCCAGCAGCCCGGGGCCCCGGTCCTATGGCTACACCTTC CASSPGPRSYGYTF TRBJ1-2 TRBV5-1 few .
TGCAGTGCTAGAGTGGGACTAGCGCCGAGCACAGATACGCAGTATTTT CSARVGLAPSTDTQYF TRBJ2-3 TRBV20-1 many TRBD2
TGTGCCAGCGGTGAACTCGGATTGGGACTAGCGGGAGTGCAGTACTTC CASGELGLGLAGVQYF TRBJ2-7 TRBV6-2/TRBV6-3 many TRBD2
TGTGCCAGCACCCCACAGGACAGGCCCAACACCATATATTTT CASTPQDRPNTIYF TRBJ1-3 TRBV7-9 . TRBD1
TGTGCTAGCAGCGCGGGACTAGCGGGCGGAGATACGCAGTATTTT CASSAGLAGGDTQYF TRBJ2-3 TRBV7-7 many TRBD2
TGCGCCAGCAGCTTGATACAGGGGAACACCGGGGAGCTGTTTTTT CASSLIQGNTGELFF TRBJ2-2 TRBV5-1 many .
TGCGCCAGCAGCGGGGACAGGGGTAATTCACCCCTCAACTTT CASSGDRGNSPLNF TRBJ1-6 TRBV5-1 few TRBD1
TGTGCCAGCAGCTCTTTATACTTGGCGGGGTCGAACACCGGGGAGCTGTTTTTT CASSSLYLAGSNTGELFF TRBJ2-2 TRBV7-3 many .
TGTGCCAGCAGCCCAGGGGGGGGGGGCCCCAATGAGCAGTTCTTC CASSPGGGGPNEQFF TRBJ2-1 TRBV7-6 . .
TGTGCCAGCACCGACAAGCGGGGGGCCAACACCGGGGAGCTGTTTTTT CASTDKRGANTGELFF TRBJ2-2 TRBV12-3/TRBV12-4 many TRBD2
TGTGCCAGCAGCTTACACTCCTACGAGCAGTACTTC CASSLHSYEQYF TRBJ2-7 TRBV6-6 many .
TGTGCCAGTCAGGGGTATAGCAATCAGCCCCAGCATTTT CASQGYSNQPQHF TRBJ1-5 TRBV6-1 many .
TGCAGTGCTAGAGAGGAGTTTACTGAAGCTTTCTTT CSAREEFTEAFF TRBJ1-1 TRBV20-1 many .
TGTGCCAGCAGCTTAGCTAGCGGGAGCCCCAATGAGCAGTTCTTC CASSLASGSPNEQFF TRBJ2-1 TRBV7-2 many TRBD2
TGTGCCAGCTCCCCAACCGAGGGCACTGAAGCTTTCTTT CASSPTEGTEAFF TRBJ1-1 TRBV18 many .
TGCGCCAGCAGCTTGGAGGGGTATAGCACCGGGGAGCTGTTTTTT CASSLEGYSTGELFF TRBJ2-2 TRBV5-1 many .
TGTGCCACCAGGGGGGGCGGGTCCTATAATTCACCCCTCCACTTT CATRGGGSYNSPLHF TRBJ1-6 TRBV12-3/TRBV12-4 many TRBD1
TGTGCCAGCAGTTACTTATCCGGGGGGCACTCCTACGAGCAGTACTTC CASSYLSGGHSYEQYF TRBJ2-7 TRBV6-5 . .
TGCAGTGCTAGCGGGACTAGCTCCTACAATGAGCAGTTCTTC CSASGTSSYNEQFF TRBJ2-1 TRBV20-1 many TRBD2
TGCAGTGCCCCTTACAGGGCCGGAGGCTACACCTTC CSAPYRAGGYTF TRBJ1-2 TRBV20-1 many .
TGCGCCAGCAGCTTGGCGGGTGCAAGCTCCTACAATGAGCAGTTCTTC CASSLAGASSYNEQFF TRBJ2-1 TRBV5-1 many .
TGTGCCAGCAGGGGGACGGTGAACACTGAAGCTTTCTTT CASRGTVNTEAFF TRBJ1-1 TRBV2 many .
TGTGCCAGCAGTCCGCCGGGACTAGCGGCAACAGATACGCAGTATTTT CASSPPGLAATDTQYF TRBJ2-3 TRBV7-9 many TRBD2
TGTGCCAGCAGCTTAGCTCGCCGCGGGGGACTGGACAATGAGCAGTTCTTC CASSLARRGGLDNEQFF TRBJ2-1 TRBV7-2 many TRBD2
TGTGCCAGCAGTCCTTACGGGGGGGCCGGGGATGAGCAGTTCTTC CASSPYGGAGDEQFF TRBJ2-1 TRBV7-3 many TRBD2
TGTGCCAGCAGTTCCGGGTGGGGGTACCAAGAGACCCAGTACTTC CASSSGWGYQETQYF TRBJ2-5 TRBV6-5 many .
TGCAGTGCTAGAGATGGAAGGAGAGGGGCCACAGATACGCAGTATTTT CSARDGRRGATDTQYF TRBJ2-3 TRBV20-1 many .
TGCAGCGCCCCCCTCCGCACCGGGGAGCTGTTTTTT CSAPLRTGELFF TRBJ2-2 TRBV29-1 many .
TGCGCCAGCACCAGGACAGGGGGCTCCTACAATGAGCAGTTCTTC CASTRTGGSYNEQFF TRBJ2-1 TRBV5-1 many TRBD1
TGCAGGGTGGCCGGGAGGGCCGGGTACGAGCAGTACTTC CRVAGRAGYEQYF TRBJ2-7 TRBV20-1 many TRBD2
TGCAGTGCTTCTCTAGCGGGCTCTCAAGAGACCCAGTACTTC CSASLAGSQETQYF TRBJ2-5 TRBV20-1 many TRBD2
TGCAGCGTGGAGAGAGACAGGGGTTTTTATGGCTACACCTTC CSVERDRGFYGYTF TRBJ1-2 TRBV29-1 . TRBD1
TGTGCCAGCAGCTTGGTGACAGGGGGCGGTGGCTACACCTTC CASSLVTGGGGYTF TRBJ1-2 TRBV7-8 many TRBD1
TGTGCCAGCAGCTCGACAGGGTTGAGACAGCCCCAGAATTTT CASSSTGLRQPQNF TRBJ1-5 TRBV6-5 . TRBD1
TGTGCCAGCAGCCAAGCTCCCGGCTACACCGGGGAGCTGTTTTTT CASSQAPGYTGELFF TRBJ2-2 TRBV3-1 many .